The text below deals with one T cell receptor beta chain. Its target is unknown. Profiling relied on immunoSEQ multiplex PCR, and the TCRdb table lists in-frame clones only, not all of them. The sample has around 58,000 clones; approximately 78% are singletons. This sample is part of a study of glioma-infiltrating T cells after dendritic cell vaccination. On the study more broadly: Dendritic cell vaccination trial patients had either newly diagnosed or recurrent glioblastoma.

All glioblastoma patients lacked an isocitrate dehydrogenase mutation. Whole-study findings and limits: Few patients contributed both blood and tumor specimens. Patients with more pretreatment TILs had longer time to progression and survival.

Germline loops: CDR1 MGHRA, CDR2 YSYEKL. This CDR3 contains 17 residues. The trim removed 3 bases at V and 7 bases at J, leaving 12 bases unmatched. V is TRBV4-1 and J is TRBJ1-6, with 7 bases matching TRBD1. The clonotype originates from a human donor with glioblastoma. The source was blood, collected before dendritic cell vaccination. DNA of the CDR3: TGCGCCAGCAGCCATCATCCGAGGACAGGCCTCAATTCACCCCTCCACTTT. Its protein is CASSHHPRTGLNSPLHF.